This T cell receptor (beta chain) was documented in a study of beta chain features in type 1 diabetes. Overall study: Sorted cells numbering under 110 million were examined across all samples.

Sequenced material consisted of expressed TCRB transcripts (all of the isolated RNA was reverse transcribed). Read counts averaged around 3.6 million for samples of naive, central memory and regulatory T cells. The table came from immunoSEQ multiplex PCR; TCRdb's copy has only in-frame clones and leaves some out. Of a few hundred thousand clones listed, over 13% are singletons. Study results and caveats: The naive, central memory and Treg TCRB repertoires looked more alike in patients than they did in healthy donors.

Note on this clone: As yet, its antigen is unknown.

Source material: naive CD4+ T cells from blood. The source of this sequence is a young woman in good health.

The CDR3 is CASSVSTGMNEQYF. CDR3 DNA: TGTGCCAGCAGCGTGTCTACAGGGATGAACGAGCAGTACTTC. The V and J genes are TRBV9 and TRBJ2-7, with D perhaps matching TRBD1 (6 bases). CDR3 size: 14 residues. Trimming pared 2 bases from V and 5 bases from J, leaving 14 bases between. Germline lookup yields CDR1 SGDLS and CDR2 YYNGEE.